This T cell receptor beta chain was captured by sequencing in a study of cytomegalovirus exposure and HLA in healthy donors. General study points: A list of roughly 160 TCR beta chains associated with cytomegalovirus was given. Rates of TCR association differed by HLA locus in a later analysis, with DRB1 highest and HLA-C lowest.

Germline CDR1 is MDHEN and CDR2 is SYDVKM. The CDR3 loop spans 15 amino acids. Trimming cost V 6 bases and J 1 base; bases outside gene matches: 6. While unrecorded immune exposures were likely, the donors were nominally healthy when sampled. This PCR relied on a set of 60 Vbeta primers and 13 Jbeta primers. Here immunoSEQ multiplex PCR was the method, and the copy in TCRdb shows in-frame clones only, minus some. The data contain about 64,000 clones, over 75% of them singletons. Note on this clone: The antigen is unknown.

The sequence derives from a female donor in good health and CMV-seronegative. The V call is TRBV28, the J call TRBJ2-7; 10 bases align to TRBD1. The material sequenced was PBMCs. CDR3 sequence: CASRRGQGRSYEQYF. The CDR3 DNA reads TGTGCCAGCAGGCGGGGACAGGGGAGATCCTACGAGCAGTACTTC. The full variable domain, its missing parts supplied by reference TRBV28 and TRBJ2-7, is DVKVTQSSRYLVKRTGEKVFLECVQDMDHENMFWYRQDPGLGLRLIYFSYDVKMKEKGDIPEGYSVSREKKERFSLILESASTNQTSMYLCASRRGQGRSYEQYFGPGTRLTVT.